The T cell receptor (beta chain) described here comes from a study of shared clonotypes between healthy human individuals. Some clones are missing from TCRdb's copy, which holds only in-frame ones; the method was immunoSEQ multiplex PCR. This table holds around 1,000,000 clones, around three quarters found once. Regarding this clone: Its antigen is not known.

The germline V and J ends were trimmed by 3 bases and 7 bases, with 21 bases remaining between them. This CDR3 spans 16 amino acids. The V gene's germline CDR1 is SNHLY and CDR2 FYNNEI. All of the donors resided in Nashville, Tennessee, and each was a Caucasian adult. General study findings and limits: Richness estimates generally favored naive over memory subsets. Lower generation probabilities were found for non-shared clonotypes than for those shared by all four donors. Shared across a few donors were 4% to 5% of the naive CD4 clonotypes.

The chain links TRBV2 to TRBJ2-5; D might be TRBD1 (6 bases). Sequencing was done on a sample of memory CD4+ T cells from PBMCs. Subset here: CD45RA-negative fraction. This TCR was recovered from a man younger than 35 in good health. Some clones in this sample may be carry-over from other donors' samples. The CDR3 sequence is CASSDTFSTGLGTQYF. CDR3 coding DNA: TGTGCCAGCAGTGACACTTTCTCTACAGGGTTGGGGACCCAGTACTTC. Based on the CDR3 plus reference TRBV2 and TRBJ2-5, the full variable domain is EPEVTQTPSHQVTQMGQEVILRCVPISNHLYFYWYRQILGQKVEFLVSFYNNEISEKSEIFDDQFSVERPDGSNFTLKIRSTKLEDSAMYFCASSDTFSTGLGTQYFGPGTRLLVL.